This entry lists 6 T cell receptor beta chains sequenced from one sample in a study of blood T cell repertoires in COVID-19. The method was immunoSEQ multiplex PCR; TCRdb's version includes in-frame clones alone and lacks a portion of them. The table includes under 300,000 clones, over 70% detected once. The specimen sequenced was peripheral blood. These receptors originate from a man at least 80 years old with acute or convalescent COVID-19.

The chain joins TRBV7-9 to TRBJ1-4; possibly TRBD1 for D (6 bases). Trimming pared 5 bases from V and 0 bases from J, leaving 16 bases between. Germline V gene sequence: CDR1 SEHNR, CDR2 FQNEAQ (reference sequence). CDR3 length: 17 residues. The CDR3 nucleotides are TGTGCCAGCAGCAACAGGGCCGGCTCTGCAACTAATGAAAAACTGTTTTTT. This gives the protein CASSNRAGSATNEKLFF.

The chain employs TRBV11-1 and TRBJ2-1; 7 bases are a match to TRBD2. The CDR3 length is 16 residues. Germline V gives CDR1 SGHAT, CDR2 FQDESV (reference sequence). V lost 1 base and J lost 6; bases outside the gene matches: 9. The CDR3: CASSLEEGLLGNEQFF. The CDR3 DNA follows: TGTGCCAGCAGCTTAGAAGAGGGACTACTAGGCAATGAGCAGTTCTTC.

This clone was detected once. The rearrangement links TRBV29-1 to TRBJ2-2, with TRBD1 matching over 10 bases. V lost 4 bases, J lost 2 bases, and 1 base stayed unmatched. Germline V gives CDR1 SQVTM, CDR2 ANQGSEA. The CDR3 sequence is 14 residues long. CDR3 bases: TGCAGCGTTGGGGACAGGGGCAACACCGGGGAGCTGTTTTTT. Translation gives CSVGDRGNTGELFF.

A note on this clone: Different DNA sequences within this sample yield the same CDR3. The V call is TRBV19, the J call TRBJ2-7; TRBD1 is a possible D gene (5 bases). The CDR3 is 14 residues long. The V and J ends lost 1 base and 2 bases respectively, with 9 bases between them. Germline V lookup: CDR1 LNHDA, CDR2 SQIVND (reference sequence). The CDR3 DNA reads TGTGCCAGTAGTATAGGTGCAGGGCCCTACGAGCAGTACTTC. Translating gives CASSIGAGPYEQYF.

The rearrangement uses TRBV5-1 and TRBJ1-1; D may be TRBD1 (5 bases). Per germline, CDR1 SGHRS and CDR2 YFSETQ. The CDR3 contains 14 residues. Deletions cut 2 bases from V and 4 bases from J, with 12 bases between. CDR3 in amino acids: CASSFRASVTEAFF. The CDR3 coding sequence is TGCGCCAGCAGCTTCAGGGCGTCGGTCACTGAAGCTTTCTTT.

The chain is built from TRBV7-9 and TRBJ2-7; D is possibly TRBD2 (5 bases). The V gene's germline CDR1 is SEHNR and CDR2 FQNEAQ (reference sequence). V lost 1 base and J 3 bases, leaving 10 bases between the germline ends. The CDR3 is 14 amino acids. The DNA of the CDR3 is TGTGCCAGCAGCTTAGATGGGAGCTTCTACGAGCAGTACTTC. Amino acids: CASSLDGSFYEQYF.